This passage covers 20 T cell receptor beta chains from one sample sequenced in a study of blood T cell repertoires in COVID-19. Generated by immunoSEQ multiplex PCR, the TCRdb table keeps only in-frame clones and is missing some. This sample carries about 170,000 clones, 80% to 90% of them seen once, and the ten largest clones take 7.5% to 9.5%. The material sequenced was peripheral blood. All receptors come from a man aged 40-50 years who had recovered from COVID-19.

V usage is TRBV4-3 and J usage is TRBJ2-5, with 7 positions matching TRBD1. Germline V gives CDR1 LGHNA, CDR2 YSLEER. V lost 0 bases, J lost 0 bases, and 13 bases stayed unmatched. The CDR3 length is 19 residues. The DNA of the CDR3 is TGCGCCAGCAGCCAAGAAAGGGGGCCCCGCCCTGTCAACCAAGAGACCCAGTACTTC. Protein sequence: CASSQERGPRPVNQETQYF.

This clone was found once. The chain combines TRBV28 with TRBJ1-2; 12 bases are shared with TRBD1. Germline assignment: CDR1 MDHEN and CDR2 SYDVKM. V shed 7 bases and J 7 bases; nucleotides not matched to a gene: 7. The CDR3 loop spans 14 amino acids. The CDR3 is CASTLGQGASGYTF. CDR3 nucleotide sequence: TGTGCCAGCACCCTGGGACAGGGGGCTAGTGGCTACACCTTC.

V is TRBV21-1 and J is TRBJ1-2; the DNA was not compared with TRBD1, the D call given in the table. TRBV21-1 is assigned pseudogene status. This CDR3 contains 16 residues. The CDR3 coding sequence is TGTGCCAGCAGCAAAATGGGGACAGCCTCTAACTATGGCTACACCTTC. Its translation: CASSKMGTASNYGYTF.

The sample holds one count of this clone. The V and J genes are TRBV5-1 and TRBJ2-5; 8 nucleotides agree with TRBD1. The CDR3 extends over 16 amino acids. Germline CDR1 is SGHRS and CDR2 is YFSETQ. J lost 2 bases, V lost 2 bases, and 8 bases had no gene match. The CDR3 bases are TGCGCCAGCAGCTTCGGACAGGGCACTGCGCAAGAGACCCAGTACTTC. This sequence encodes CASSFGQGTAQETQYF. Full variable domain (rest looked up from reference TRBV5-1 and TRBJ2-5): KAGVTQTPRYLIKTRGQQVTLSCSPISGHRSVSWYQQTPGQGLQFLFEYFSETQRNKGNFPGRFSGRQFSNSRSEMNVSTLELGDSALYLCASSFGQGTAQETQYFGPGTRLLVL.

In the case of this clone: The same CDR3 is also encoded by other DNA sequences in this sample. The gene calls are TRBV7-2 and TRBJ2-5, with 15 nucleotides matching TRBD2. Germline V gives CDR1 SGHTA, CDR2 FQGNSA. The CDR3 consists of 16 residues. The V and J ends lost 5 bases and 2 bases, in that order; junction bases with no gene match: 3. For the CDR3, the DNA is TGTGCCAGCAGCCTCGGACTAGCGGGAGGGCAAGAGACCCAGTACTTC. This translates into CASSLGLAGGQETQYF. Complete variable domain (other parts from reference TRBV7-2 and TRBJ2-5): GAGVSQSPSNKVTEKGKDVELRCDPISGHTALYWYRQSLGQGLEFLIYFQGNSAPDKSGLPSDRFSAERTGGSVSTLTIQRTQQEDSAVYLCASSLGLAGGQETQYFGPGTRLLVL.

The chain couples TRBV5-4 to TRBJ2-7; D might be TRBD2 (5 bases). The CDR3 consists of 14 residues. Germline V CDR1 and CDR2: SGHNT, YYREEE (reference sequence). V lost 1 base and J lost 1, with 9 bases in between. CDR3 sequence reads: CASSLSGSSYEQYF. Written as DNA, the CDR3 is TGTGCCAGCAGCTTGTCGGGATCTTCCTACGAGCAGTACTTC.

This clone was picked up one time. The chain has TRBV28 and TRBJ2-3; 10 bases agree with TRBD2. This CDR3 is built from 15 residues. V trimming: 5 bases; J trimming: 1 base; junction bases outside the gene matches: 3. Germline-derived CDR1 and CDR2 are MDHEN and SYDVKM. The CDR3 coding sequence is TGTGCCAGCAGTGCCCTAGCGGGAGGCACAGATACGCAGTATTTT. This encodes CASSALAGGTDTQYF.

The rearrangement uses TRBV5-1 and TRBJ2-1; no reliable D call. With 3 bases removed from V and 4 bases from J, the gap between germline ends came to 17 bases. The CDR3 sequence is 16 residues long. Germline V gives CDR1 SGHRS, CDR2 YFSETQ. The CDR3 loop reads CASSSSDSYAYNEQFF. Here the CDR3 DNA reads TGCGCCAGCAGCTCCTCCGACTCTTACGCATACAATGAGCAGTTCTTC.

The chain links TRBV29-1 to TRBJ2-1; 11 bases fit TRBD1. Germline V gene sequence: CDR1 SQVTM, CDR2 ANQGSEA. CDR3 length: 17 residues. V lost 1 base, J lost 6 bases, and 11 bases stayed unmatched. The CDR3 DNA reads TGCAGCGTTGAAGGTCCCGGGACAGGGGGGATTGGCAATGAGCAGTTCTTC. As protein: CSVEGPGTGGIGNEQFF.

The CDR3 coding sequence is TGTGCCAGCAGCAAGAGGGACAGGGGCTACGAGCAGTACTTC. Its protein product is CASSKRDRGYEQYF. The genes are TRBV7-2 and TRBJ2-7, with 10 bases identical to TRBD1. Germline lookup yields CDR1 SGHTA and CDR2 FQGNSA. The CDR3 runs 14 residues. The V and J ends lost 5 bases and 3 bases, in that order; junction bases with no gene match: 4.

The chain has TRBV30 and TRBJ2-4; perhaps TRBD2 as D (6 bases). The CDR3 runs 13 residues. Germline V gene data show CDR1 as GTSNPN and CDR2 as SVGIG (reference sequence). With 5 bases removed from V and 7 bases from J, the gap between germline ends came to 15 bases. The CDR3 DNA follows: TGTGCCTGGGGCCGGGGCGGGATGAACATTCAGTACTTC. It codes for CAWGRGGMNIQYF.

V usage is TRBV19 and J usage is TRBJ2-7, with 8 positions matching TRBD1. The V gene end was trimmed by 7 bases and the J gene end by 2 bases; junction bases not matched to a gene: 10. This CDR3 is 15 amino acids long. In germline, CDR1 is LNHDA, CDR2 SQIVND (reference sequence). The CDR3, as DNA: TGTGCCAGTACCCCCACCGGGACAGGACCCTACGAGCAGTACTTC. Its protein product is CASTPTGTGPYEQYF.

This clone was seen only once. The chain joins TRBV28 to TRBJ2-7; 7 bases are a match to TRBD1. This CDR3 comprises 13 residues. Germline CDR1 MDHEN, CDR2 SYDVKM. J lost 4 bases, V lost 7 bases, and 7 bases had no gene match. The CDR3 spells CASTGTVVYEQYF. DNA for the CDR3: TGTGCCAGCACCGGGACAGTCGTTTACGAGCAGTACTTC.

This clone was detected a few times. This chain connects TRBV29-1 to TRBJ1-1; 7 bases fit TRBD1. V shed 4 bases, J shed 3 bases, and the junction held 5 bases outside the gene matches. Per the germline V gene, CDR1 is SQVTM and CDR2 is ANQGSEA. This CDR3 has 13 residues. CDR3 nucleotides: TGCAGCGTTGGCTCGGGACAGTACACTGAAGCTTTCTTT. Translated: CSVGSGQYTEAFF.

The chain carries TRBV18 and TRBJ2-5, with 8 bases fitting TRBD2. This CDR3 has 15 amino acids. Unmatched junction bases numbered 11, after V lost 6 bases and J lost 5 bases. Germline CDR1 reads KGHSH; CDR2 reads LQKENI. The CDR3 protein is CASSLSIAGRETQYF. The CDR3 coding sequence is TGTGCCAGCTCGTTGAGTATAGCGGGACGGGAGACCCAGTACTTC.

The gene calls are TRBV11-3 and TRBJ2-1, with 8 bases identical to TRBD2. The CDR3 sequence is 15 residues long. Germline V CDR1 and CDR2: SGHNT, YENEEA. The ends lost 1 base at V and 6 bases at J; junction bases unmatched: 5. The chain's CDR3 is CASSLVGLGGNEQFF. CDR3 sequence (DNA): TGTGCCAGCAGCTTAGTGGGACTAGGAGGCAATGAGCAGTTCTTC.

This chain links TRBV9 with TRBJ2-1; a possible D gene is TRBD2 (6 bases). In germline, CDR1 is SGDLS, CDR2 YYNGEE. The V end was cut by 2 bases, the J end by 8 bases, with 20 bases between. CDR3 size: 16 residues. DNA for the CDR3: TGTGCCAGCAGCGTCACCCTAAAGGCGGGGCGGCATGAGCAGTTCTTC. The encoded protein is CASSVTLKAGRHEQFF.

The rearrangement links TRBV7-9 to TRBJ2-7; no clear D. This CDR3 contains 13 residues. Germline V gene data show CDR1 as SEHNR and CDR2 as FQNEAQ (reference sequence). V lost 5 bases and J lost 4, with 12 bases in between. CDR3: CASSLPGSYEQYF. The CDR3 DNA reads as TGTGCCAGCAGCCTTCCAGGATCTTACGAGCAGTACTTC.

The chain couples TRBV27 to TRBJ1-6; D remains unclear. The germline CDR1 and CDR2 sequences are MNHEY and SMNVEV (reference sequence). The CDR3 loop spans 15 amino acids. The ends were cut back, 0 bases at V and 5 bases at J, with 8 bases in the middle. CDR3 sequence: CASSLSLADNSPLHF. The DNA of the CDR3 is TGTGCCAGCAGTTTATCGTTGGCCGATAATTCACCCCTCCACTTT.

The V call is TRBV19, the J call TRBJ2-2; no definite D call. The germline V and J ends were trimmed by 8 bases and 0 bases, with 10 bases remaining between them. CDR1 LNHDA and CDR2 SQIVND come from the germline V gene (reference sequence). CDR3 size: 14 residues. In nucleotides, the CDR3 is TGTGCCAGTTTATCACTTGCGAACACCGGGGAGCTGTTTTTT. It is translated as CASLSLANTGELFF.